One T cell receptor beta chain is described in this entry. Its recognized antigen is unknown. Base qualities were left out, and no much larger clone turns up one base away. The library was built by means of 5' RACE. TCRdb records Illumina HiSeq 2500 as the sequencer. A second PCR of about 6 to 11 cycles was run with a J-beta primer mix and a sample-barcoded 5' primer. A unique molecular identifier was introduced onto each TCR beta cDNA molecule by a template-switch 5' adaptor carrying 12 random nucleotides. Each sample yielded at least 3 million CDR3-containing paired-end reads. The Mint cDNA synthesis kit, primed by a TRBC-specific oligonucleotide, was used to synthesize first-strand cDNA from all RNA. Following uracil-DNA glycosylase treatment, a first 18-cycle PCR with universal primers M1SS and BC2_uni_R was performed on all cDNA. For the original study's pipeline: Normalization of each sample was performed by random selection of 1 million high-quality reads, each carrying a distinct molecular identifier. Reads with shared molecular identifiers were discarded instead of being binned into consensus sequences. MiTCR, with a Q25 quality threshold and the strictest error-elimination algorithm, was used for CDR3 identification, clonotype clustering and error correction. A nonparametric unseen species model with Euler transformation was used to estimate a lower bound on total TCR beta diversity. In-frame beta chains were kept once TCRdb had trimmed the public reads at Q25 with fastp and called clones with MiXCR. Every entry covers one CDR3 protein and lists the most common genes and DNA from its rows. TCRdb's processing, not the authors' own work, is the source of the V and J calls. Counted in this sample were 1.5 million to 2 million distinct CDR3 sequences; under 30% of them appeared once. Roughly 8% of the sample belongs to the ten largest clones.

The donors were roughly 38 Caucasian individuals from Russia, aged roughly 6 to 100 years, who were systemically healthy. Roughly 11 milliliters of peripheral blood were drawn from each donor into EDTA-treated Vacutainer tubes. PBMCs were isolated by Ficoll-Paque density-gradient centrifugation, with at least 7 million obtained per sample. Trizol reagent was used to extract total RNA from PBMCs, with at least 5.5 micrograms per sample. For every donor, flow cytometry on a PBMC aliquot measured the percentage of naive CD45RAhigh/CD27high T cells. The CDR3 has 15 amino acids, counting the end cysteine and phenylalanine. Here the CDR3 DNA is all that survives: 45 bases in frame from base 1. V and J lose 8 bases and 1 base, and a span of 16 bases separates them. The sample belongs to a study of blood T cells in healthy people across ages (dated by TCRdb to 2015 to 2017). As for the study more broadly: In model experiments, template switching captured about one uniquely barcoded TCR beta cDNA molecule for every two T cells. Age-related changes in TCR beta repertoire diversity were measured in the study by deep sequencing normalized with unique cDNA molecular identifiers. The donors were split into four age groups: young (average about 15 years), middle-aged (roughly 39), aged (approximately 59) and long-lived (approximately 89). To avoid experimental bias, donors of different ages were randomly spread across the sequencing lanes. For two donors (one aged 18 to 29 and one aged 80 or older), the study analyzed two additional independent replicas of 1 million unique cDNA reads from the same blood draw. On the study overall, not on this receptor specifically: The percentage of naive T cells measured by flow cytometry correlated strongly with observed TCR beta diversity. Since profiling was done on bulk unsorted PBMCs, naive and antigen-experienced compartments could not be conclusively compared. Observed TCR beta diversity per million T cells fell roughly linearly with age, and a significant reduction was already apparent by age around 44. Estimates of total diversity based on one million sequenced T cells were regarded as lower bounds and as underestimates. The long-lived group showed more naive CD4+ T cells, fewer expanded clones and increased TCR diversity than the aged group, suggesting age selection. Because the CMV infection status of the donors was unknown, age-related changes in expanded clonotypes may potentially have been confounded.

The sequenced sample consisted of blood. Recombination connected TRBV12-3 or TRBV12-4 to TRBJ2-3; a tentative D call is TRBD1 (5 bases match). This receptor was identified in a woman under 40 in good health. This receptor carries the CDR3 CASLKVQAGTDTQYF. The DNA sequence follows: TGTGCCAGCCTCAAAGTACAGGCGGGCACAGATACGCAGTATTTT.